At least ten counts were recorded for the clone carrying this TCR beta chain. Noted time point: blood 2 weeks post-SBRT. Described treatment: 15 Gy SBRT to primary tumor, nephrectomy 4 weeks later. Germline CDR1 and CDR2: SGHTA and FQGNSA. The V and J ends lost 5 bases and 0 bases respectively, with 12 bases between them. This CDR3 region has 15 residues. Measured with immunoSEQ multiplex PCR; TCRdb has only the in-frame clones, and not every one. The repertoire consists of 120,000 or so clones, with roughly four fifths occurring once and the leading ten covering roughly 6.2%. The record originates from a study of radiation and T cells in renal cell carcinoma.

The specimen comprised blood, sampled from a patient whose treatment included radiotherapy and nephrectomy. The clonotype was recovered from a man aged 50 or older with renal cell carcinoma. V is TRBV7-2 and J is TRBJ2-3, with a possible D match to TRBD1 (6 bases). The CDR3 region has the DNA TGTGCCAGCAGCCCGCAGGGGATTAGCACAGATACGCAGTATTTT. Its protein product is CASSPQGISTDTQYF.